This entry features one T cell receptor (beta chain) sequence. Its antigen is not known. The CDR3 loop spans 15 amino acids. Trimming left V 5 bases short and J 5 bases short, with 16 bases between. Germline-derived CDR1 and CDR2 are MDHEN and SYDVKM. The source of the sample is a study of tumor-infiltrating lymphocytes in localized non-small cell lung cancer. Overall study context: Patients included smokers and never-smokers with various histologies, some sampled after neoadjuvant chemotherapy. Whole-study results and caveats: Technical variation could not be separated from intratumor heterogeneity here. TCR sequencing covered a subset of patients with enough tissue.

Profiled with immunoSEQ multiplex PCR; TCRdb holds only in-frame clones, not every one. The sample contains just over 9,500 clones, 60% to 80% of which appear only once. The sequence derives from a human donor with non-small cell lung cancer. What was sequenced was lung tumor tissue. This chain joins TRBV28 and TRBJ1-5; no clear D gene. The CDR3 loop reads CASSIRVGGHQPQHF. The DNA of the CDR3 is TGTGCCAGCAGTATTCGCGTTGGAGGGCATCAGCCCCAGCATTTT.